Each of the 29 T cell receptor beta chains below was sequenced from the same sample in a study of blood T cell repertoires in COVID-19. Here immunoSEQ multiplex PCR was the method, and the copy in TCRdb shows in-frame clones only, minus some. The sample has a few hundred thousand clones, approximately 85% seen once; the top ten hold 2.2%. The sequenced material came from PBMCs or T cells enriched from blood (not recorded which). All receptors derive from a man aged 25 to 40 who had recovered from COVID-19.

The chain has TRBV5-4 and TRBJ1-2; D perhaps matches TRBD1 (6 bases). The germline CDR1 and CDR2 sequences are SGHNT and YYREEE (reference sequence). This CDR3 is 14 amino acids long. Trimming stripped 0 bases from V and 2 bases from J, with 8 bases between. As DNA, the CDR3 is TGTGCCAGCAGCTTGGATCAGGGGAACTATGGCTACACCTTC. This codes for CASSLDQGNYGYTF. Drawing the rest from reference TRBV5-4 and TRBJ1-2, the complete variable domain is ETGVTQSPTHLIKTRGQQVTLRCSSQSGHNTVSWYQQALGQGPQFIFQYYREEENGRGNFPPRFSGLQFPNYSSELNVNALELDDSALYLCASSLDQGNYGYTFGSGTRLTVV.

The chain has TRBV11-2 and TRBJ1-2; D is ambiguous. Trimming pared 0 bases from V and 0 bases from J, leaving 8 bases between. The CDR3 runs to 15 residues. Per germline, CDR1 SGHAT and CDR2 FQNNGV. The CDR3 protein is CASSLDPSANYGYTF. The DNA for the CDR3 is TGTGCCAGCAGCTTAGATCCTTCAGCTAACTATGGCTACACCTTC.

The CDR3 sequence: CASSLMGGSYEQYF. The CDR3, as DNA: TGTGCCAGCAGTTTAATGGGGGGGTCCTACGAGCAGTACTTC. The chain uses TRBV27 and TRBJ2-7, with 7 bases that match TRBD2. CDR1 is MNHEY and CDR2 is SMNVEV in the germline V gene (reference sequence). J gave up 1 base and V 2 bases, and 2 bases lay outside the gene matches. This CDR3 spans 14 amino acids.

The chain uses TRBV2 and TRBJ1-6; no clear D gene. V lost 2 bases to trimming and J lost 8 bases, with 4 bases between them. CDR1 is SNHLY and CDR2 is FYNNEI in the germline V gene. The CDR3 has 12 residues. DNA for the CDR3: TGTGCCAGCAGTGAACGCGATTCACCCCTCCACTTT. Its protein product is CASSERDSPLHF.

The genes are TRBV6-1 and TRBJ1-2; possible D gene TRBD1, 6 bases. Germline CDR1 is MNHNS and CDR2 is SASEGT. The CDR3 extends over 19 amino acids. V lost 4 bases, J lost 0 bases, and 24 bases lay in between. For the CDR3, the DNA is TGTGCCAGCAGTGTATCCGGACAGAACCCGTTCTATACTAACTATGGCTACACCTTC. Translation: CASSVSGQNPFYTNYGYTF.

The table lists this clone with a count of one. The chain recombines TRBV6-5 with TRBJ1-2, with 8 bases fitting TRBD1. There are 14 residues in the CDR3. Per the germline V gene, CDR1 is MNHEY and CDR2 is SVGAGI. J gave up 2 bases and V 6 bases, and 5 bases lay outside the gene matches. The CDR3 sequence is CASRTGAQNYGYTF. CDR3 coding DNA: TGTGCCAGCAGGACAGGGGCCCAAAACTATGGCTACACCTTC.

V usage is TRBV6-5 and J usage is TRBJ2-3; TRBD1 aligns across 7 bases. This CDR3 has 15 residues. From germline, CDR1 is MNHEY and CDR2 SVGAGI. The V segment lost 4 bases and the J segment 0 bases; nucleotides outside the gene matches: 4. The chain's CDR3 is CASSSRQGSTDTQYF. In DNA, the CDR3 is TGTGCCAGCAGTTCACGACAGGGTAGCACAGATACGCAGTATTTT.

The chain has TRBV2 and TRBJ1-2; TRBD1 matches 8 bases. This CDR3 region has 14 residues. Per the germline V gene, CDR1 is SNHLY and CDR2 is FYNNEI. Losses at the gene ends were 4 bases for V and 6 bases for J; bases not matched to a gene: 7. CDR3 nucleotides: TGTGCCAGCAGTGCCGACAGGGGCGTAGATGGCTACACCTTC. This gives the protein CASSADRGVDGYTF.

The V call is TRBV10-3, the J call TRBJ2-7, with D maybe TRBD1 (5 bases). The ends were cut back, 3 bases at V and 0 bases at J, with 9 bases in the middle. Germline values: CDR1 ENHRY, CDR2 SYGVKD. The CDR3 spans 14 residues. For the CDR3, the DNA is TGTGCCATCAGTGACAGGGTAAGCTCCTACGAGCAGTACTTC. Translation: CAISDRVSSYEQYF.

The chain joins TRBV19 to TRBJ1-1; possible D gene TRBD1, 6 bases. This CDR3 is built from 16 residues. Trimming stripped 2 bases from V and 1 base from J, with 14 bases between. CDR1 LNHDA and CDR2 SQIVND come from the germline V gene (reference sequence). The DNA for the CDR3 is TGTGCCAGTAGTATATTCACTTCGACAGGGAACACTGAAGCTTTCTTT. This sequence encodes CASSIFTSTGNTEAFF.

The V and J genes are TRBV19 and TRBJ2-7; D gene ambiguous. CDR1 and CDR2 from the germline V gene are LNHDA and SQIVND (reference sequence). The length of the CDR3 is 15 residues. The germline V and J ends were trimmed by 2 bases and 0 bases, with 11 bases remaining between them. This CDR3 reads CASSITPSSSYEQYF. The CDR3 DNA is TGTGCCAGTAGTATAACCCCGTCGAGCTCCTACGAGCAGTACTTC.

The genes are TRBV5-4 and TRBJ1-2; TRBD1 aligns across 12 bases. Per germline, CDR1 SGHNT and CDR2 YYREEE (reference sequence). Trimming at V came to 2 bases and at J to 4 bases, leaving 3 bases not matched to a gene. This CDR3 has 15 amino acids. CDR3 loop: CASSFRDRGPYGYTF. CDR3 coding DNA: TGTGCCAGCAGCTTCCGGGACAGGGGGCCCTATGGCTACACCTTC.

This chain uses TRBV4-1 with TRBJ1-2, with D possibly matching TRBD1 (6 bases). Germline assignment: CDR1 MGHRA and CDR2 YSYEKL. The V gene lost 1 base and the J gene lost 2 bases, with 8 bases spanning the gap. CDR3 size: 14 residues. The CDR3 here is CASSQAGQNYGYTF. CDR3 bases: TGCGCCAGCAGCCAAGCCGGACAGAACTATGGCTACACCTTC.

The chain uses TRBV7-3 and TRBJ1-1, with no clear D. Germline values: CDR1 SGHTA, CDR2 FQGTGA. V lost 5 bases and J 1 base, leaving 14 bases between the germline ends. This CDR3 is 15 amino acids long. This CDR3 is CASSQVRRENTEAFF. CDR3 in DNA: TGTGCCAGCAGCCAAGTGCGACGGGAGAACACTGAAGCTTTCTTT.

The table lists this clone with a count of one. The chain joins TRBV5-4 to TRBJ2-1; D remains ambiguous. The V end was cut by 0 bases, the J end by 3 bases, with 7 bases between. This CDR3 has 14 amino acids. The germline V gene encodes CDR1 SGHNT and CDR2 YYREEE (reference sequence). The CDR3 here is CASSLDLVYNEQFF. CDR3 DNA sequence: TGTGCCAGCAGCTTGGATTTAGTCTACAATGAGCAGTTCTTC.

This chain connects TRBV18 to TRBJ1-1; D is ambiguous. Germline V gene lookup returns CDR1 KGHSH and CDR2 LQKENI. CDR3 length: 15 amino acids. Between the trimmed V and J ends, which lost 3 bases and 1 base, there was a span of 12 bases. CDR3 sequence (DNA): TGTGCCAGCTCACCTCTTATGGACTGGAACACTGAAGCTTTCTTT. It codes for CASSPLMDWNTEAFF.

The chain joins TRBV25-1 to TRBJ1-2; 8 nucleotides line up with TRBD1. J gave up 8 bases and V 6 bases, and 11 bases lay outside the gene matches. The germline CDR1 and CDR2 sequences are MGHDK and SYGVNS. The CDR3 extends over 14 amino acids. The CDR3 DNA reads TGTGCCAGCAGACGGACAGGGTCGGTGGGAGGCTACACCTTC. Residues: CASRRTGSVGGYTF.

This clone was picked up many times. V and J are TRBV6-2 or TRBV6-3 and TRBJ1-2, with no clear D. Germline V lookup: CDR1 MNHEY, CDR2 SVGEGT. CDR3 length equals 13 residues. V dropped 5 bases and J dropped 4 bases, with 11 bases sitting between them. DNA for the CDR3: TGTGCCAGCAGTCAGTTGGAGAGCTATGGCTACACCTTC. Translating it yields CASSQLESYGYTF.

J is TRBJ1-4 and V is TRBV27; tentatively, D is TRBD1 (5 bases). The CDR3 loop spans 14 amino acids. V dropped 3 bases and J dropped 5 bases, with 10 bases sitting between them. Germline V gene lookup returns CDR1 MNHEY and CDR2 SMNVEV (reference sequence). CDR3 amino acids: CASSFGAGNEKLFF. As DNA, the CDR3 is TGTGCCAGCAGTTTTGGAGCAGGGAATGAAAAACTGTTTTTT.

The chain recombines TRBV10-3 with TRBJ1-1, with D possibly TRBD1 on 5 matching bases. V gave up 6 bases and J gave up 1 base, with 12 bases separating them. This CDR3 region has 14 residues. Germline assignment: CDR1 ENHRY and CDR2 SYGVKD. CDR3 nucleotide sequence: TGTGCCATCAGCACCCCGACAGCGAACACTGAAGCTTTCTTT. This codes for CAISTPTANTEAFF.

The chain employs TRBV3-1 (or the pseudogene TRBV3-2) and TRBJ2-7, with 10 positions matching TRBD1. With 3 bases clipped from V and 7 bases from J, the junction kept 9 bases outside the gene matches. The CDR3 length is 15 residues. Germline values: CDR1 LGHDT, CDR2 YNNKEL (reference sequence). The CDR3 reads CASSHARQGASEQYF. CDR3 nucleotide sequence: TGTGCCAGCAGCCACGCAAGACAGGGGGCAAGTGAGCAGTACTTC.

The rearrangement joins TRBV6-6 to TRBJ1-2; 8 bases map to TRBD1. V trimming: 2 bases; J trimming: 8 bases; junction bases outside the gene matches: 7. Looked up from germline, CDR1 is MNHNY and CDR2 is SVGAGI (reference sequence). CDR3 length: 14 residues. Here the CDR3 DNA reads TGTGCCAGCAGTTACGACCCAGGGGGCGGCGGCTACACCTTC. The encoded protein is CASSYDPGGGGYTF.

V is TRBV5-6 and J is TRBJ1-3, with D possibly TRBD1 on 5 matching bases. Between the trimmed V and J ends, which lost 0 bases and 4 bases, there was a span of 11 bases. CDR1 is SGHDT and CDR2 is YYEEEE in the germline V gene. CDR3 length equals 15 residues. Written as DNA, the CDR3 is TGTGCCAGCAGCTTGGGACAGAGAATCGGAAACACCATATATTTT. This codes for CASSLGQRIGNTIYF.

This clone was seen just once. The rearrangement uses TRBV5-1 and TRBJ1-1; 10 bases fit TRBD1. Germline V gene sequence: CDR1 SGHRS, CDR2 YFSETQ. J was trimmed by 6 bases and V by 3 bases; bases with no gene match: 5. This CDR3 has 14 amino acids. Here the CDR3 reads CASSSGQGSAEAFF. In DNA, the CDR3 is TGCGCCAGCAGCTCGGGACAGGGGAGCGCTGAAGCTTTCTTT.

This chain uses TRBV3-1 (or the pseudogene TRBV3-2) with TRBJ1-6, with TRBD1 matching 9 bases. Germline lookup yields CDR1 LGHDT and CDR2 YNNKEL (reference sequence). Trimming at V came to 4 bases and at J to 9 bases, leaving 7 bases not matched to a gene. The CDR3 sequence is 15 residues long. CDR3 coding DNA: TGTGCCAGCAGCCCACAACAGGGGGCGCGTTCACCCCTCCACTTT. Its translation is CASSPQQGARSPLHF.

This chain uses TRBV11-2 with TRBJ1-1; 7 bases are shared with TRBD1. There are 14 residues in the CDR3. Per the germline V gene, CDR1 is SGHAT and CDR2 is FQNNGV. V was pared by 1 base and J by 1 base, with 0 bases of the junction left unmatched. CDR3 DNA: TGTGCCAGCAGCTTAGGGACAGGGAACACTGAAGCTTTCTTT. It codes for CASSLGTGNTEAFF.

This clone has just one count. This sequence joins TRBV6-5 and TRBJ1-1, with 7 positions matching TRBD1. Germline CDR1 MNHEY, CDR2 SVGAGI. The CDR3 totals 13 residues. The junction had 1 base not matched to a gene; V was cut back by 6 bases and J by 0 bases. The CDR3 bases are TGTGCCAGCAGGGGACAGATGAACACTGAAGCTTTCTTT. This codes for CASRGQMNTEAFF.

V is TRBV5-5 and J is TRBJ2-3; 7 bases agree with TRBD1. Trimming removed 2 bases from V and 1 base from J; junction bases left unmatched: 1. Per the germline V gene, CDR1 is SGHKS and CDR2 is YYEKEE (reference sequence). CDR3 length equals 14 residues. The CDR3 region is CASSLGTGTDTQYF. DNA for the CDR3: TGTGCCAGCAGCTTAGGGACAGGCACAGATACGCAGTATTTT.

J is TRBJ1-3 and V is TRBV5-4, with a weak D call TRBD1 (5 bases). Germline V gives CDR1 SGHNT, CDR2 YYREEE (reference sequence). V was clipped by 4 bases and J by 4 bases, with 12 bases between them. The CDR3 has 14 residues. CDR3: CASSRPGEGNTIYF. The CDR3 nucleotides read TGTGCCAGCAGCCGGCCGGGGGAAGGAAACACCATATATTTT.